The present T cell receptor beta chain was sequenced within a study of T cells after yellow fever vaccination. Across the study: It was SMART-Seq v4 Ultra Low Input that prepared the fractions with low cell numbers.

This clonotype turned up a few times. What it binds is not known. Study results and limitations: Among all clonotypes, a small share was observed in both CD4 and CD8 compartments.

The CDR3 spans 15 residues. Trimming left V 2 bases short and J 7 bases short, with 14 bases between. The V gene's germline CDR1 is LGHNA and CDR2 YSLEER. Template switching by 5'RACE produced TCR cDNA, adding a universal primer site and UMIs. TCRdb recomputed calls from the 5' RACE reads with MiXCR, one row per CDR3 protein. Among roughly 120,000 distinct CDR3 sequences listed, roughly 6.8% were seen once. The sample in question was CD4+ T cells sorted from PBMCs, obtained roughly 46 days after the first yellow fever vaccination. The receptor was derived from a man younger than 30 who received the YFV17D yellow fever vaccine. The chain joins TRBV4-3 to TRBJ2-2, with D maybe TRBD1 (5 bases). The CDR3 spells CASSQITGTNGELFF. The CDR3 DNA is TGCGCCAGCAGCCAAATTACAGGAACAAACGGGGAGCTGTTTTTT.